This TCR beta chain appears in the sequencing data of a study of control samples from healthy donors and cancer patients. Sequencing was performed with immunoSEQ multiplex PCR; in TCRdb, only in-frame clones are kept and a portion is missing. The table includes 100,000 to 150,000 clones, roughly 90% detected once. The sequence derives from a man aged 50 to 60 in good health. The sample consisted of blood.

The chain's CDR3 is CASSDFRDRHTDTQYF. Written as DNA, the CDR3 is TGTGCCAGCAGCGATTTCCGGGACAGACACACAGATACGCAGTATTTT. This chain uses TRBV3-1 (or the pseudogene TRBV3-2) with TRBJ2-3, with 7 bases lining up with TRBD1. J was trimmed by 2 bases and V by 5 bases; bases with no gene match: 10. Germline V gene sequence: CDR1 LGHDT, CDR2 YNNKEL (reference sequence). This CDR3 is 16 amino acids long.